The present TCR beta chain was sequenced within a study of blood T cell repertoires in COVID-19. About the research overall: The United States, Italy and Spain supplied acute and convalescent COVID-19 samples. T cells, B-cell-depleted T cells, or PBMCs provided the cDNA or gDNA that served as material.

V was pared by 2 bases and J by 3 bases, with 17 bases between. The CDR3 length is 17 residues. Per the germline V gene, CDR1 is LNHDA and CDR2 is SQIVND (reference sequence). Sequencing used immunoSEQ multiplex PCR; TCRdb keeps in-frame clones, though not all of them. Among approximately 76,000 clones, about 68% were seen once, and the ten largest hold about a third. The rearrangement uses TRBV19 and TRBJ2-1; possibly TRBD2 for D (5 bases). The receptor was derived from a woman in her seventies with acute or convalescent COVID-19. The sample taken for sequencing was peripheral blood. This CDR3 reads CASSILGGLRNYNEQFF. For the CDR3, the DNA is TGTGCCAGTAGTATACTAGGCGGACTCCGGAACTACAATGAGCAGTTCTTC. The full variable domain, with the rest looked up from reference TRBV19 and TRBJ2-1, is DGGITQSPKYLFRKEGQNVTLSCEQNLNHDAMYWYRQDPGQGLRLIYYSQIVNDFQKGDIAEGYSVSREKKESFPLTVTSAQKNPTAFYLCASSILGGLRNYNEQFFGPGTRLTVL.